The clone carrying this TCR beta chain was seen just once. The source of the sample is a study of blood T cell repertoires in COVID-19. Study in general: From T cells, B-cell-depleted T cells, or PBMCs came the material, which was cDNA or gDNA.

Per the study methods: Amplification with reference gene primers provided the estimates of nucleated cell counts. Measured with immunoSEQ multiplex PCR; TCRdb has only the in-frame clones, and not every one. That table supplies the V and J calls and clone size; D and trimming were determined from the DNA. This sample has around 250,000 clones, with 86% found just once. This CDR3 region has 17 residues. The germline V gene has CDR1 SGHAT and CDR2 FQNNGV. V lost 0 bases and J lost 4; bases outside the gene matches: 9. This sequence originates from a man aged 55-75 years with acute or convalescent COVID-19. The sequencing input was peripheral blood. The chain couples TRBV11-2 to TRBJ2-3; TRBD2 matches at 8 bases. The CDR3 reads CASSLEWVAGGADTQYF. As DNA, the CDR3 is TGTGCCAGCAGCTTAGAATGGGTGGCGGGAGGAGCAGATACGCAGTATTTT.